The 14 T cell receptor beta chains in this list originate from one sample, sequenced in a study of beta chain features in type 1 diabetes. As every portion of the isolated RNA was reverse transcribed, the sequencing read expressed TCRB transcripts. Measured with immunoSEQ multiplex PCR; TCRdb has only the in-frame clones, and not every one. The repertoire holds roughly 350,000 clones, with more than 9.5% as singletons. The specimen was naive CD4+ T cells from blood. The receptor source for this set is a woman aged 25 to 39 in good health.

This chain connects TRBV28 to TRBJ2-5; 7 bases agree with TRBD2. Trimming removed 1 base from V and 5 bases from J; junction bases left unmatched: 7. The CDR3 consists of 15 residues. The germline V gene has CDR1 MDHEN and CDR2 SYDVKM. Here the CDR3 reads CASSLSWGGGETQYF. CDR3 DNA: TGTGCCAGCAGTTTATCCTGGGGGGGAGGGGAGACCCAGTACTTC. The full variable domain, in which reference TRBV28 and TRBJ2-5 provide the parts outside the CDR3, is DVKVTQSSRYLVKRTGEKVFLECVQDMDHENMFWYRQDPGLGLRLIYFSYDVKMKEKGDIPEGYSVSREKKERFSLILESASTNQTSMYLCASSLSWGGGETQYFGPGTRLLVL.

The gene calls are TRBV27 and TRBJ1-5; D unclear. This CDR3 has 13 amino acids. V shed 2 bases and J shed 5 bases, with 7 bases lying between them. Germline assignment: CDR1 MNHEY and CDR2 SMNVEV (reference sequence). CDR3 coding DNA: TGTGCCAGCAGTTTAAGGGAGGATCAGCCCCAGCATTTT. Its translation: CASSLREDQPQHF.

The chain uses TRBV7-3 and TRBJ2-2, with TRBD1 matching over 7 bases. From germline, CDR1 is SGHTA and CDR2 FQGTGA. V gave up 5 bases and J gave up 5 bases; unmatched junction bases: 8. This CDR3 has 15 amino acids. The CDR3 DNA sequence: TGTGCCAGCAGCCCACACCAGACAGGGACCGGGGAGCTGTTTTTT. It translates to CASSPHQTGTGELFF.

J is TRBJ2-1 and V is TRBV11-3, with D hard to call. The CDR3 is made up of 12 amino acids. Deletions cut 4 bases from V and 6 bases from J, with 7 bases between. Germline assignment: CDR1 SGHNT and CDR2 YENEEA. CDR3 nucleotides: TGTGCCAGCAGCTCCCAGGCCAATGAGCAGTTCTTC. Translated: CASSSQANEQFF.

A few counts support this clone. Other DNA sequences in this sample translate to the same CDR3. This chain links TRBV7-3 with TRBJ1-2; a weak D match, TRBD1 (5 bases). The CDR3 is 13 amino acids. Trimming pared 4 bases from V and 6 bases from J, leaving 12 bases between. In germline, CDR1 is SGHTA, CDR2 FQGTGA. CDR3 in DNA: TGTGCCAGCAGCTCCACCGGGGGGAATGGCTACACCTTC. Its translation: CASSSTGGNGYTF.

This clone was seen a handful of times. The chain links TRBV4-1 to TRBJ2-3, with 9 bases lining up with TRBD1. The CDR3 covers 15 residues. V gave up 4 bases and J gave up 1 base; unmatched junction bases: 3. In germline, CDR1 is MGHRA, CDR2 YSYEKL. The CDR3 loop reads CASSLRDRGTDTQYF. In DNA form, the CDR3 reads TGCGCCAGCAGCCTCCGGGACAGGGGCACAGATACGCAGTATTTT.

The CDR3 here is CATSRALVLAGAYEQYF. In DNA, the CDR3 is TGTGCCACCAGCAGAGCCCTAGTTCTAGCGGGAGCCTACGAGCAGTACTTC. J is TRBJ2-7 and V is TRBV15, with 10 bases lining up with TRBD2. Germline CDR1 LNHNV, CDR2 YYDKDF (reference sequence). The junction had 8 bases not matched to a gene; V was cut back by 1 base and J by 2 bases. This CDR3 contains 17 residues.

The CDR3 DNA reads as TGTGCCAGCAGTGAAGCGCGCCGAGCAGATACGCAGTATTTT. This gives the protein CASSEARRADTQYF. J is TRBJ2-3 and V is TRBV6-1; D is ambiguous. From germline, CDR1 is MNHNS and CDR2 SASEGT. Trimming removed 0 bases at V and 4 bases at J, with 8 bases between. This CDR3 spans 14 amino acids.

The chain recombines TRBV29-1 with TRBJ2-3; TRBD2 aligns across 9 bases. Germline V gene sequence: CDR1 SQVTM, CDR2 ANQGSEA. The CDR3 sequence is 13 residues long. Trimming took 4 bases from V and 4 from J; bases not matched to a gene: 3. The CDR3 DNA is TGCAGCGTTGCTAGCGGGAACTCAGATACGCAGTATTTT. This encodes CSVASGNSDTQYF.

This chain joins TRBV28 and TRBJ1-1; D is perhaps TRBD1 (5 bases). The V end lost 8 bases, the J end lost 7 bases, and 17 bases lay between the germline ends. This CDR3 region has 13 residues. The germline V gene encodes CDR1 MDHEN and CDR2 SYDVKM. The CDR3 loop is CASPGTAGGEAFF. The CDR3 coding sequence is TGTGCCAGCCCTGGGACGGCGGGGGGTGAAGCTTTCTTT.

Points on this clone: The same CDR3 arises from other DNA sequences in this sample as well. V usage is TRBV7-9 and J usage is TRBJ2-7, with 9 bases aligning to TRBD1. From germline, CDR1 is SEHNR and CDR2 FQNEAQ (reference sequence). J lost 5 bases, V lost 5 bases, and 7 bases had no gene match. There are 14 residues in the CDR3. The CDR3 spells CASSPTGQGHEQYF. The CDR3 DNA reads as TGTGCCAGCAGCCCAACGGGACAGGGCCACGAGCAGTACTTC.

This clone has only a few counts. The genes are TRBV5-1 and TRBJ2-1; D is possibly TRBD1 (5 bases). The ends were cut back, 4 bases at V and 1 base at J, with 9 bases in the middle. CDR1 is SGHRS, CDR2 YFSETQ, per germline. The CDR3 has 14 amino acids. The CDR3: CASSVQGSYNEQFF. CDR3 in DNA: TGCGCCAGCAGCGTCCAGGGTTCCTACAATGAGCAGTTCTTC.

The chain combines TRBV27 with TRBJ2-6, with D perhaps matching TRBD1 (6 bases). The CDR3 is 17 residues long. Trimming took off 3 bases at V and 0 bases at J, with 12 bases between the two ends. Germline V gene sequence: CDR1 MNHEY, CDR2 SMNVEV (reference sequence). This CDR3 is CASSFAGDTSGANVLTF. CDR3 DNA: TGTGCCAGCAGTTTTGCAGGGGATACCTCTGGGGCCAACGTCCTGACTTTC.

CDR3 sequence reads: CASSSGQDGIQYF. The DNA for the CDR3 is TGTGCCAGCAGTTCCGGACAGGACGGCATTCAGTACTTC. The rearrangement uses TRBV28 and TRBJ2-4; 7 bases align to TRBD1. Germline-derived CDR1 and CDR2 are MDHEN and SYDVKM. V dropped 4 bases and J dropped 9; count of bases not matched to a gene: 6. This CDR3 has 13 amino acids.